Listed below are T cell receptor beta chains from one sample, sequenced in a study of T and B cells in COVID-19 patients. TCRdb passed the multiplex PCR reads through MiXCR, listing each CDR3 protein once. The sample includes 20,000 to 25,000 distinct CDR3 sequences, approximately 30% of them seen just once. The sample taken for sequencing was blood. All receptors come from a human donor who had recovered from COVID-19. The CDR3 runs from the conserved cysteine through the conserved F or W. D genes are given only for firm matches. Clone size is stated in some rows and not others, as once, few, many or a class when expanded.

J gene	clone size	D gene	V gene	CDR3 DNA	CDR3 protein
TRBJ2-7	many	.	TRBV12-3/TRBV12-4	TGTGCCAGCAGTTTTATGGGGGGCTACGAGCAGTACTTC	CASSFMGGYEQYF
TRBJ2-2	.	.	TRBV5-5	TGTGCCAGCAGCTTAGGGGGGGATTACACCGGGGAGCTGTTTTTT	CASSLGGDYTGELFF
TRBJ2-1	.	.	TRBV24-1	TGTGCCACCAGCGGACTCCTATACAATGAGCAGTTCTTC	CATSGLLYNEQFF
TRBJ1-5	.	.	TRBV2	TGTGCCTCTCAGCCCGCAGGGGTCGGCAATCAGCCCCAGCATTTT	CASQPAGVGNQPQHF
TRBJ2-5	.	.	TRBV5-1	TGCGCCAGCACCTCAGGGAGGAGGGGAGAGACCCAGTACTTC	CASTSGRRGETQYF
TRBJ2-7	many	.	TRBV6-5	TGTGCCAGCGCCGGTACAGGGCGATACGAGCAGTACTTC	CASAGTGRYEQYF
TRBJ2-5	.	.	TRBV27	TGTGCCAGCGAGGGACCGGCGGGGACCCAGTACTTC	CASEGPAGTQYF
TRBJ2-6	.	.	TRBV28	TGTGCCAGCAGACCCGGTGGGGCCAACGTCCTGACTTTC	CASRPGGANVLTF
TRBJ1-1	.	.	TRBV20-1	TGCAGTGCCTTACCGACGGCGAACACTGAAGCTTTCTTT	CSALPTANTEAFF
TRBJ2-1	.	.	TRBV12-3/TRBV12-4	TGTGCCAGCAGTTTGACTACTCCGGAGAATGAGCAGTTCTTC	CASSLTTPENEQFF
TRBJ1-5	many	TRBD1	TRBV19	TGTGCCAGTAGACGGACAGGGGGCGATGGTCAGCCCCAGCATTTT	CASRRTGGDGQPQHF
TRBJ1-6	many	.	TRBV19	TGTGCCAGTGGGTATTTGGGAAATTCACCCCTCCACTTT	CASGYLGNSPLHF
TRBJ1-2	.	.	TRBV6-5	TGTGCCAGCAGTTACTCAAGGGGAATTGGGGGCTACACCTTC	CASSYSRGIGGYTF
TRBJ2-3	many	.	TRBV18	TGTGCCAGCTCCCCCCCGACTACAGATACGCAGTATTTT	CASSPPTTDTQYF
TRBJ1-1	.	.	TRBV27	TGTGCCAGCAGTTTCGGACGGACTTTGAACACTGAAGCTTTCTTT	CASSFGRTLNTEAFF
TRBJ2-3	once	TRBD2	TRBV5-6	TGTGCCAGCAGACCCGGGACTAGCGGAAGCACAGATACGCAGTATTTT	CASRPGTSGSTDTQYF
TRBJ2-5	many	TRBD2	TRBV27	TGTGCCAGCAGCAGACTAGCGGGGGCGGTTCAAGAGACCCAGTACTTC	CASSRLAGAVQETQYF
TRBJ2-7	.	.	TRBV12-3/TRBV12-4	TGTGCCAGCAGCTTACTGTTCGGCAAACTAGAGCAGTACTTC	CASSLLFGKLEQYF
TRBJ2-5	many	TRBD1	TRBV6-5	TGTGCCAGCAGTTACGGAGGAAACAGGGGGCTTCAGGAGACCCAGTACTTC	CASSYGGNRGLQETQYF
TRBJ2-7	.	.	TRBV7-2	TGTGCCAGCAGCTCCTCTCGAAGGGGGGGCCAACACGAGCAGTACTTC	CASSSSRRGGQHEQYF
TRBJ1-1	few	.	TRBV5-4	TGTGCCAGCAGGGTAGAAACGAACACTGAAGCTTTCTTT	CASRVETNTEAFF
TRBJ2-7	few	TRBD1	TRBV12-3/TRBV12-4	TGTGCCAGCAGTTTAGAGGGGACAGGGAGCTCCTACGAGCAGTACTTC	CASSLEGTGSSYEQYF
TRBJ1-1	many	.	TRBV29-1	TGCAGCGTTGAAGTGGCAGGAATGAACACTGAAGCTTTCTTT	CSVEVAGMNTEAFF
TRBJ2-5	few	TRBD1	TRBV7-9	TGTGCCAGCAGACGGACAGGGGGGGAGGCGGAGACCCAGTACTTC	CASRRTGGEAETQYF
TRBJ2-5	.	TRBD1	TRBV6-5	TGTGCCAGCAGCACCTACCGAGGGGGCTGGGAGACCCAGTACTTC	CASSTYRGGWETQYF
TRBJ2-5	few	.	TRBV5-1	TGCGCCAGCAGCTTGGGGCTCCAAGAGACCCAGTACTTC	CASSLGLQETQYF
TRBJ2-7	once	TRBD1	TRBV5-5	TGCGCCAGCGGCCGGACAGGGTTCATCGACGAGCAGTACTTC	CASGRTGFIDEQYF
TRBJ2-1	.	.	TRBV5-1	TGCGCCTCCCGCGACTACAATGAGCAGTTCTTC	CASRDYNEQFF
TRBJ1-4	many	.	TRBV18	TGTGCCAGCTCACCATCCCACCGACTGATGAATGAAAAACTGTTTTTT	CASSPSHRLMNEKLFF
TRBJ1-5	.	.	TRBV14	TGTGCCAGCAGCCAAGGGGATGGCAATCAGCCCCAGCATTTT	CASSQGDGNQPQHF
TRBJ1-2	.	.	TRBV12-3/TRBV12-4	TGTGCCAGCAGTTTAGAGGGGGGGGCCTATGGCTACACCTTC	CASSLEGGAYGYTF